Reported below is one T cell receptor (beta chain). Antigen specificity is unknown. The junction departs from the called germline gene at one end, perhaps through a read error. Each TCR beta cDNA library carried unique molecular identifiers. The T cell input of 1 to 10 million gave about half a million cDNA molecules. TCRdb ran MiXCR on the PCR reads and lists one entry per CDR3 protein. The repertoire holds over 700,000 distinct CDR3 sequences, just under 30% seen once, with around 0.55% in the top ten. The data were obtained in a study of post-analysis software for immune sequencing data. Study-level points and caveats: The authors found that F measure strongly co-clustered same-batch samples. In patients, about 5 TRBV segments were more frequent than in controls, with TRBV5-6, TRBV5-1 and TRBV20-1 among them.

The CDR3 runs 12 residues. Per the germline V gene, CDR1 is LGHDT and CDR2 is YNNKEL (reference sequence). Source material: blood. V is TRBV3-1 and J is TRBJ1-1; D is unclear. This TCR derives from a girl under 18 with multiple sclerosis. CDR3 nucleotide sequence: TGTGCCAGCAGCCAAGGGCCTACTGAAACTTTCTTT. Protein: CASSQGPTETFF.